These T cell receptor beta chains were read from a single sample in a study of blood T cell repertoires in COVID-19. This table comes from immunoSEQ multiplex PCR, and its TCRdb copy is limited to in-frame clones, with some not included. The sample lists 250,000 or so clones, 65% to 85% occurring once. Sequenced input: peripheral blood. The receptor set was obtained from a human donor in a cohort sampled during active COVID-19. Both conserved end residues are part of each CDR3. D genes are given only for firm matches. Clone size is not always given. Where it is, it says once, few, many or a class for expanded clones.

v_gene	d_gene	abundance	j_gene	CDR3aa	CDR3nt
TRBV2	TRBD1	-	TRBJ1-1	CASSGDSVGEAFF	TGTGCCAGCAGTGGGGACAGCGTGGGCGAAGCTTTCTTT
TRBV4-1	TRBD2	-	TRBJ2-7	CASSQVTSGSGVEQYF	TGCGCCAGCAGCCAAGTTACTAGCGGGAGCGGCGTCGAGCAGTACTTC
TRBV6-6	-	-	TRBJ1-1	CASIDRLMNTEAFF	TGTGCCAGCATCGACAGGCTAATGAACACTGAAGCTTTCTTT
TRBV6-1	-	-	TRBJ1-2	CASSEVGPGPLGYGYTF	TGTGCCAGCAGTGAAGTGGGGCCAGGGCCCCTCGGCTATGGCTACACCTTC
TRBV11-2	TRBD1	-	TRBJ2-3	CASSPRGTTDTQYF	TGTGCCAGCAGCCCCAGGGGGACCACAGATACGCAGTATTTT
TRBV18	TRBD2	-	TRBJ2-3	CASSPKDFLAASTDTQYF	TGTGCCAGCTCACCGAAGGACTTCCTAGCGGCTAGCACAGATACGCAGTATTTT
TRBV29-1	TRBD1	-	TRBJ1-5	CSVTDRDPNQPQHF	TGCAGCGTTACTGACAGGGACCCCAATCAGCCCCAGCATTTT
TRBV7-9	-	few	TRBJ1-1	CASSLVSGDTEAFF	TGTGCCAGCAGCTTGGTGTCAGGGGACACTGAAGCTTTCTTT
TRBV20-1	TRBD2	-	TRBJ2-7	CSASLAGTIYEQYF	TGCAGTGCTAGTCTAGCGGGGACTATATACGAGCAGTACTTC
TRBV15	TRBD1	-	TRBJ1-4	CATGQGWEKLFF	TGTGCCACTGGACAGGGCTGGGAAAAACTGTTTTTT
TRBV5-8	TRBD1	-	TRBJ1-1	CASSLQGGVTEAFF	TGTGCCAGCAGCTTACAAGGGGGCGTCACTGAAGCTTTCTTT
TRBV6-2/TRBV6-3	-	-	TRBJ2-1	CASSSLGEVGEQFF	TGTGCCAGCAGCTCACTAGGAGAGGTGGGTGAGCAGTTCTTC
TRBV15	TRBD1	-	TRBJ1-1	CATSRSGQGNTEAFF	TGTGCCACCAGCAGATCTGGACAGGGTAACACTGAAGCTTTCTTT
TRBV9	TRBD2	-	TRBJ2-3	CASSARLAGGDTQYF	TGTGCCAGCAGCGCAAGACTAGCGGGGGGGGATACGCAGTATTTT
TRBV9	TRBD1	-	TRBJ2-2	CASSVVWQGEGTGELFF	TGTGCCAGCAGCGTAGTTTGGCAGGGGGAAGGAACCGGGGAGCTGTTTTTT
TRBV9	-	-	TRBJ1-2	CASSVAFTAAEGYTF	TGTGCCAGCAGCGTAGCTTTCACTGCTGCGGAGGGCTACACCTTC
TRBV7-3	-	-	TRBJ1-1	CASSLTSGWDTEAFF	TGTGCCAGCAGCTTAACGTCAGGGTGGGACACTGAAGCTTTCTTT
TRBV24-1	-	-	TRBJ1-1	CATSHRTNTEAFF	TGTGCCACCAGTCACAGGACGAACACTGAAGCTTTCTTT
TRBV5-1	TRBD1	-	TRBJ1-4	CASSLLTGGGEKLFF	TGCGCCAGCAGCTTGTTGACAGGGGGCGGTGAAAAACTGTTTTTT
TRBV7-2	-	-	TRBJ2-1	CASSLYAGPEQFF	TGTGCCAGCAGCTTATATGCGGGGCCTGAGCAGTTCTTC
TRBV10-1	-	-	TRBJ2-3	CASSESTARNTQYF	TGCGCCAGCAGTGAGTCCACAGCAAGAAATACGCAGTATTTT
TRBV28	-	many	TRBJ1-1	CASSLVGSGGRQAFF	TGTGCCAGCAGTTTAGTAGGGAGCGGTGGGCGACAAGCTTTCTTT
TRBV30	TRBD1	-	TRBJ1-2	CAWSVRFQGAGGYTF	TGTGCCTGGAGTGTACGTTTTCAGGGGGCGGGCGGCTACACCTTC
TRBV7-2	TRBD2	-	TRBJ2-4	CASSPTSGSLIQYF	TGTGCCAGCAGCCCAACTAGCGGGAGCCTCATTCAGTACTTC
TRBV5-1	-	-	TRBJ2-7	CASSLQGRVYEQYF	TGCGCCAGCAGCTTGCAGGGAAGAGTCTACGAGCAGTACTTC
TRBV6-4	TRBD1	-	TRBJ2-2	CASRVGQAGTGELFF	TGTGCCAGCAGAGTGGGACAGGCTGGCACCGGGGAGCTGTTTTTT
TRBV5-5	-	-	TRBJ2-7	CASSLQPDSGLEQYF	TGTGCCAGCAGCCTACAGCCCGACAGTGGGCTCGAGCAGTACTTC
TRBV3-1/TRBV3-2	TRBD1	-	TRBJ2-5	CASSQETRTGVETQYF	TGTGCCAGCAGCCAGGAGACTCGGACAGGGGTCGAGACCCAGTACTTC
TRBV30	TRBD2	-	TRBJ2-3	CAWGEGGTQYF	TGTGCCTGGGGGGAGGGCGGTACGCAGTATTTT
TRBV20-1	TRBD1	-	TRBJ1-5	CSASGKGQGGNQPQHF	TGCAGTGCTAGTGGGAAGGGACAGGGCGGAAATCAGCCCCAGCATTTT
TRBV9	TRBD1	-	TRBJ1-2	CASRPDPLKDRGLHGYTF	TGTGCCAGTCGCCCCGACCCGTTAAAAGACAGGGGGCTACATGGCTACACCTTC
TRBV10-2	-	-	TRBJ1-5	CASTRGQSNQPQHF	TGCGCCAGCACGCGAGGACAGAGCAATCAGCCCCAGCATTTT
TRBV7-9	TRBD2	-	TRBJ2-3	CASNKAGGPHAAQYF	TGTGCCAGCAACAAAGCGGGAGGGCCTCACGCTGCGCAGTATTTT
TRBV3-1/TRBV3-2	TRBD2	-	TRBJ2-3	CASSQVWGLSTDTQYF	TGTGCCAGCAGCCAAGTTTGGGGACTAAGCACAGATACGCAGTATTTT
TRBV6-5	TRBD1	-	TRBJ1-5	CASRTGDQPQHF	TGTGCCAGCCGAACAGGGGATCAGCCCCAGCATTTT
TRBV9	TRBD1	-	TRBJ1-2	CASSVSSQGRYGYTF	TGTGCCAGCAGCGTCTCATCACAGGGGCGGTATGGCTACACCTTC
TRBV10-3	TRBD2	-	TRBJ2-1	CAISPQLGGRAYQFF	TGTGCCATCAGTCCTCAACTCGGCGGGAGGGCCTATCAGTTCTTC
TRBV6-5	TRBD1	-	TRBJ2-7	CASSSTGSSYEQYF	TGTGCCAGCAGCTCGACAGGGAGCTCCTACGAGCAGTACTTC
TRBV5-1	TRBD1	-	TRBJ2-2	CASSLEAGGTGELFF	TGCGCCAGCAGCCTTGAGGCAGGGGGCACCGGGGAGCTGTTTTTT
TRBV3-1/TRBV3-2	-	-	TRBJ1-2	CASSQGGLQGGGYTF	TGTGCCAGCAGCCAGGGGGGACTGCAGGGAGGAGGCTACACCTTC
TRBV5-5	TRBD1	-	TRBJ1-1	CASRQGNPQNTEAFF	TGTGCCAGCAGACAGGGGAACCCTCAGAACACTGAAGCTTTCTTT
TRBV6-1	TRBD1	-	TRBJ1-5	CASSEKQGMSNQPQHF	TGTGCCAGCAGTGAAAAACAGGGGATGAGCAATCAGCCCCAGCATTTT
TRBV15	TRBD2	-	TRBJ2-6	CATSRDSGFGSGANVLTF	TGTGCCACCAGCAGAGATAGCGGGTTCGGCTCTGGGGCCAACGTCCTGACTTTC
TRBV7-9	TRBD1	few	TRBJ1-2	CASSLEDRGYGYTF	TGTGCCAGCAGCTTAGAGGACAGGGGCTATGGCTACACCTTC
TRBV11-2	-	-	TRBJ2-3	CASSWSQGTQYF	TGTGCCAGCAGCTGGAGCCAGGGTACGCAGTATTTT
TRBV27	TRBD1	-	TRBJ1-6	CASTPRGRTNNSPLHF	TGTGCCAGCACCCCCAGGGGGCGCACCAATAATTCACCCCTCCACTTT
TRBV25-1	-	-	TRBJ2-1	CASSHPLSSGAEQFF	TGTGCCAGCAGTCATCCGCTAAGTTCAGGGGCTGAGCAGTTCTTC
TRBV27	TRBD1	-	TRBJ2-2	CASSLGQGDTGELFF	TGTGCCAGCAGTTTAGGCCAGGGGGACACCGGGGAGCTGTTTTTT
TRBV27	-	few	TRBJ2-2	CASSLIRRELFF	TGTGCCAGCAGTTTAATCAGGCGGGAGCTGTTTTTT